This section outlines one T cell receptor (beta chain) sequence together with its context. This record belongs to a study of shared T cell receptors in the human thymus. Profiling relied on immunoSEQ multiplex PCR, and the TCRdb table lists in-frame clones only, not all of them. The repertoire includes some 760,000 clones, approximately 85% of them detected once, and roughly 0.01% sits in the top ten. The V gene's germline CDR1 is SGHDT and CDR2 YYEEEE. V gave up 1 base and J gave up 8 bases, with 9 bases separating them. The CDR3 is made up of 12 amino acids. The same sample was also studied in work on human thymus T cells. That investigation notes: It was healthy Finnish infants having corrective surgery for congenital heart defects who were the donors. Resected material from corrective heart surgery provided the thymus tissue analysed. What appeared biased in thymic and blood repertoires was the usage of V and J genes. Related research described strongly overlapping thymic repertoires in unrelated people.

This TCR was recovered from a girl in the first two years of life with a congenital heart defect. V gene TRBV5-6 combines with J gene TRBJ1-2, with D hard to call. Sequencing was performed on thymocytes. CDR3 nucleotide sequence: TGTGCCAGCAGCTTGTGTGCGGGGGGCTACACCTTC. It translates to CASSLCAGGYTF.